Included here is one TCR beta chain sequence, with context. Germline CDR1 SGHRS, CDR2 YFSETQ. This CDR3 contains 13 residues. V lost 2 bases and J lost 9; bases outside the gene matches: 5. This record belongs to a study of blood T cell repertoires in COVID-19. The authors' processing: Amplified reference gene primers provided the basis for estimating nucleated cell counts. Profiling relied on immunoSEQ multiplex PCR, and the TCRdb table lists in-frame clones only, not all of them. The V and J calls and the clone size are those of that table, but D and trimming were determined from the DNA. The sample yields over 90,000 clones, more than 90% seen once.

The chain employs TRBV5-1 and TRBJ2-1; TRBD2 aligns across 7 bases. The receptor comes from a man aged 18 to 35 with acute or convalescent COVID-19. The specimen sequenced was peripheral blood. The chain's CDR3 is CASSFRDYAEQFF. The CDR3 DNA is TGCGCCAGCAGCTTCCGGGACTACGCTGAGCAGTTCTTC.